This T cell receptor (beta chain) stems from a study of blood T cell repertoires in COVID-19. Only in-frame clones appear in the TCRdb table, and some are missing; sequencing was by immunoSEQ multiplex PCR. The table shows a few hundred thousand clones, with roughly 87% occurring only once. Germline assignment: CDR1 SGHRS and CDR2 YFSETQ. CDR3 length: 16 amino acids. The trim removed 0 bases at V and 1 base at J, leaving 4 bases unmatched. The sequence came from a woman younger than 45 who had recovered from COVID-19. V usage is TRBV5-1 and J usage is TRBJ2-1, with 7 bases identical to TRBD2. The source material was PBMCs or T cells enriched from blood (not recorded which). CDR3 DNA: TGCGCCAGCAGCTTGGCTGGGCGGGGGTCCTACAATGAGCAGTTCTTC. It encodes CASSLAGRGSYNEQFF.